Listed below are T cell receptor beta chains from one sample, sequenced in a study of metastatic and nonmetastatic thyroid tumors. TCRdb reanalyzed the PCR reads with MiXCR. This sample has 6,000 or so clones, with over 25% found just once. Sequencing used adjacent normal tissue. These receptors all come from a female donor with papillary thyroid cancer or a benign thyroid nodule (not recorded which). Some clones in this sample may be carry-over from other donors' samples. Both conserved end residues are part of each CDR3. D genes are given only for firm matches. Clone size is not always given. Where it is, it says once, few, many or a class for expanded clones.

size | D | J | V | CDR3 | DNA
. | . | TRBJ1-2 | TRBV2 | CATGTVYGYTF | TGTGCCACTGGAACAGTCTATGGCTACACCTTC
. | TRBD2 | TRBJ2-1 | TRBV11-1 | CASSLSRVQAGGLYNEQFF | TGTGCCAGCAGCTTAAGCAGGGTCCAAGCGGGGGGACTCTACAATGAGCAGTTCTTC
few | . | TRBJ2-3 | TRBV12-3/TRBV12-4 | CASSLGRDTQYF | TGTGCCAGCAGTTTAGGGCGGGATACGCAGTATTTT
. | TRBD2 | TRBJ2-7 | TRBV27 | CASSIIAGPYEQYF | TGTGCCAGCAGCATTATAGCGGGGCCCTACGAGCAGTACTTC
. | . | TRBJ1-1 | TRBV19 | CASSIKIAHTEAFF | TGTGCCAGTAGTATAAAGATCGCCCACACTGAAGCTTTCTTT
large | TRBD1 | TRBJ2-7 | TRBV11-1 | CASRRDRASYEQYF | TGTGCCAGCAGACGAGACAGGGCTTCCTACGAGCAGTACTTC
few | . | TRBJ2-2 | TRBV29-1 | CSAEKTGELFF | TGCAGCGCCGAGAAAACCGGGGAGCTGTTTTTT
. | TRBD1 | TRBJ1-6 | TRBV20-1 | CSARVETGGSNSPLHF | TGCAGTGCTAGAGTTGAGACAGGGGGCAGTAATTCACCCCTCCACTTT
once | TRBD2 | TRBJ2-7 | TRBV18 | CASSPPLAGGSYEQYF | TGTGCCAGCTCACCACCCTTAGCGGGAGGCTCCTACGAGCAGTACTTC
. | . | TRBJ2-7 | TRBV19 | CASSINPGPSYEQYF | TGTGCCAGTAGTATTAACCCCGGACCCTCCTACGAGCAGTACTTC
medium-sized | . | TRBJ2-7 | TRBV6-1 | CASTAAYEQYF | TGTGCCAGCACGGCAGCCTACGAGCAGTACTTC
. | TRBD2 | TRBJ2-3 | TRBV4-1 | CASIQDRLAEYTDTQYF | TGCGCCAGCATCCAAGATCGGCTAGCGGAGTACACAGATACGCAGTATTTT
. | . | TRBJ2-7 | TRBV5-1 | CASSWPLTGVSEQYF | TGCGCCAGCAGCTGGCCCCTGACAGGAGTTTCCGAGCAGTACTTC
few | TRBD2 | TRBJ2-2 | TRBV12-3/TRBV12-4 | CASSLRGLAGELFF | TGTGCCAGCAGTTTAAGGGGACTAGCCGGGGAGCTGTTTTTT
many | . | TRBJ2-3 | TRBV10-3 | CAISESTSTDTQYF | TGTGCCATCAGTGAGTCGACGAGCACAGATACGCAGTATTTT
. | TRBD1 | TRBJ1-6 | TRBV27 | CASSPGTGGNSPLHF | TGTGCCAGCAGTCCGGGGACAGGGGGCAATTCACCCCTCCACTTT
. | TRBD2 | TRBJ2-2 | TRBV7-3 | CATASGNTGELFF | TGTGCCACCGCTAGCGGGAACACCGGGGAGCTGTTTTTT
. | TRBD2 | TRBJ2-3 | TRBV6-2/TRBV6-3 | CASSPTSGVDTQYF | TGTGCCAGCAGCCCCACTAGCGGGGTTGATACGCAGTATTTT
few | . | TRBJ2-5 | TRBV14 | CASSQYRDGETQYF | TGTGCCAGCAGCCAGTACCGGGACGGAGAGACCCAGTACTTC
few | TRBD1 | TRBJ2-1 | TRBV27 | CASSSNRGPFDEQFF | TGTGCCAGCAGTTCAAACAGGGGGCCCTTCGATGAGCAGTTCTTC
. | . | TRBJ1-2 | TRBV20-1 | CSARDPPMKNYGYTF | TGCAGTGCTAGAGATCCCCCAATGAAAAACTATGGCTACACCTTC
. | . | TRBJ2-7 | TRBV12-3/TRBV12-4 | CASKGPGSSYEQYF | TGTGCCAGCAAGGGTCCTGGGAGCTCCTACGAGCAGTACTTC
. | TRBD2 | TRBJ2-1 | TRBV20-1 | CSARPRTSGSSYEQFF | TGCAGTGCTAGGCCACGAACTAGCGGGAGTTCTTATGAGCAGTTCTTC
few | . | TRBJ2-1 | TRBV10-2 | CASKSYNEQFF | TGCGCCAGCAAGTCCTACAATGAGCAGTTCTTC
few | . | TRBJ1-1 | TRBV6-2/TRBV6-3 | CASSTLHLTRVEAFF | TGTGCCAGCAGTACCCTCCATTTAACCAGGGTAGAAGCTTTCTTT
few | . | TRBJ2-2 | TRBV2 | CASLQKNTGELFF | TGTGCCTCCCTACAGAAGAACACCGGGGAGCTGTTTTTT
medium-sized | TRBD2 | TRBJ2-3 | TRBV11-1 | CASSAGTSGSGDTQYF | TGTGCCAGCAGCGCCGGGACTAGCGGGAGCGGAGATACGCAGTATTTT
. | TRBD1 | TRBJ2-1 | TRBV19 | CASSDLTGPVDEQFF | TGTGCCAGTAGTGACCTGACAGGGCCGGTCGATGAGCAGTTCTTC
. | . | TRBJ1-1 | TRBV20-1 | CSALNTEAFF | TGCAGTGCTCTGAACACTGAAGCTTTCTTT
. | . | TRBJ2-2 | TRBV18 | CASSPWTKNTGELFF | TGTGCCAGCTCACCCTGGACTAAGAACACCGGGGAGCTGTTTTTT
many | . | TRBJ2-7 | TRBV28 | CASSLGGPSPIEQYF | TGTGCCAGCAGTTTGGGGGGGCCCTCCCCCATCGAGCAGTACTTC
. | . | TRBJ2-1 | TRBV12-3/TRBV12-4 | CASSLVNFGNEQFF | TGTGCCAGCAGTTTAGTTAATTTTGGCAATGAGCAGTTCTTC
few | . | TRBJ2-7 | TRBV20-1 | CSARLPSEQYF | TGCAGTGCCCGCCTCCCGTCCGAGCAGTACTTC
. | . | TRBJ2-1 | TRBV5-1 | CASSYGDLSYNERFF | TGCGCCAGCAGCTATGGAGATCTCTCCTACAATGAGCGGTTCTTC
few | TRBD2 | TRBJ2-5 | TRBV6-1 | CASSEAAGGQETQYF | TGTGCCAGCAGTGAAGCAGCGGGGGGGCAAGAGACCCAGTACTTC
few | . | TRBJ1-3 | TRBV30 | CAWNTVVGNTIYF | TGTGCCTGGAACACAGTGGTGGGAAACACCATATATTTT
few | . | TRBJ1-1 | TRBV6-1 | CASSEIRRGPEAFF | TGTGCCAGCAGTGAAATCCGCAGAGGCCCCGAAGCTTTCTTT
medium-sized | . | TRBJ2-1 | TRBV20-1 | CSAPAKLSSYNEQFF | TGCAGTGCCCCCGCCAAGCTGAGCTCCTACAATGAGCAGTTCTTC
. | TRBD2 | TRBJ2-7 | TRBV25-1 | CASSGTTNNRDYNYEQYF | TGTGCCAGCAGTGGAACGACAAACAACCGGGACTACAACTACGAGCAGTACTTC
. | . | TRBJ2-1 | TRBV5-1 | CASSLVGPGDEQFF | TGCGCCAGCAGCTTGGTGGGACCAGGTGATGAGCAGTTCTTC
. | . | TRBJ1-2 | TRBV30 | CAWSSLGGDYGYTF | TGTGCCTGGAGTTCTCTGGGCGGGGACTATGGCTACACCTTC
. | . | TRBJ1-1 | TRBV2 | CASSAWEGSGDTEAFF | TGTGCCAGCAGTGCGTGGGAGGGGTCGGGGGACACTGAAGCTTTCTTT
few | . | TRBJ1-1 | TRBV27 | CASSLTDYTEAFF | TGTGCCAGCAGTTTGACTGATTACACTGAAGCTTTCTTT
. | . | TRBJ2-7 | TRBV24-1 | CATSDSGSRPYEQYF | TGTGCCACCAGTGATAGCGGCTCCCGCCCTTACGAGCAGTACTTC
. | . | TRBJ1-6 | TRBV5-4 | CASSPGVSSPLHF | TGTGCCAGCAGCCCGGGTGTGAGTTCACCCCTCCACTTT
. | TRBD1 | TRBJ2-3 | TRBV5-1 | CASSSQGSTDTQYF | TGCGCCAGCAGCTCACAGGGGAGCACAGATACGCAGTATTTT
medium-sized | . | TRBJ2-7 | TRBV4-2 | CASSQVLTYEQYF | TGTGCCAGCAGCCAAGTTCTTACCTACGAGCAGTACTTC
many | . | TRBJ2-7 | TRBV5-1 | CASSSGLTSSYEQYF | TGCGCCAGCAGCTCGGGACTGACGAGCTCCTACGAGCAGTACTTC
few | . | TRBJ2-7 | TRBV6-1 | CASTARMTVASYEQYF | TGTGCCAGCACTGCCCGGATGACAGTAGCCTCCTACGAGCAGTACTTC
. | TRBD1 | TRBJ1-1 | TRBV10-3 | CAIARGTANTEAFF | TGTGCCATCGCCCGGGGGACAGCGAACACTGAAGCTTTCTTT
. | TRBD2 | TRBJ2-5 | TRBV20-1 | CSAQGLEETQYF | TGCAGTGCTCAGGGACTAGAAGAGACCCAGTACTTC
. | . | TRBJ1-5 | TRBV12-3/TRBV12-4 | CASSFAGNQPQHF | TGTGCCAGCAGTTTCGCCGGCAATCAGCCCCAGCATTTT
. | TRBD1 | TRBJ1-2 | TRBV4-2 | CASSHVGQGDYGYTF | TGTGCCAGCAGCCATGTGGGGCAGGGGGACTATGGCTACACCTTC
few | . | TRBJ1-1 | TRBV6-1 | CASSVEGTGTEAFF | TGTGCCAGCAGTGTGGAGGGGACTGGCACTGAAGCTTTCTTT
. | . | TRBJ2-1 | TRBV30 | CAWTQRGLLNNEQFF | TGTGCCTGGACCCAACGGGGGCTCCTAAACAATGAGCAGTTCTTC
. | TRBD1 | TRBJ2-2 | TRBV14 | CASSLYRGSSTGELFF | TGTGCCAGCAGCTTATACAGGGGATCTAGCACCGGGGAGCTGTTTTTT
. | . | TRBJ1-1 | TRBV20-1 | CSARGGRARVTEAFF | TGCAGTGCTAGGGGTGGACGAGCTAGGGTCACTGAAGCTTTCTTT
. | . | TRBJ2-1 | TRBV2 | CASKVTSGNEQFF | TGTGCCAGCAAGGTCACTTCGGGCAATGAGCAGTTCTTC
. | TRBD1 | TRBJ1-2 | TRBV29-1 | CSILPATGASGYTF | TGCAGCATCCTCCCTGCGACAGGGGCGAGTGGCTACACCTTC